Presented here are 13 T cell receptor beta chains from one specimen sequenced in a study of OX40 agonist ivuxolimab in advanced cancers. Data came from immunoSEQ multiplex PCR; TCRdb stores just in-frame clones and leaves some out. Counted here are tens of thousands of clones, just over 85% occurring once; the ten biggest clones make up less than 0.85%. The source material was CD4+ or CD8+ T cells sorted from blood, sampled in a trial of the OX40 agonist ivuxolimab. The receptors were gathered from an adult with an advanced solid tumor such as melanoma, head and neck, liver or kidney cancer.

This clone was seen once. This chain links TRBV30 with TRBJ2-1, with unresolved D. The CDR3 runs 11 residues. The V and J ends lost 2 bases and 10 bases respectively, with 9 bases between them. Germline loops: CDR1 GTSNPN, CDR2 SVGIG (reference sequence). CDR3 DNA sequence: TGTGCCTGGAGTCTCAGAGTCGAGCAGTTCTTC. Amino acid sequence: CAWSLRVEQFF.

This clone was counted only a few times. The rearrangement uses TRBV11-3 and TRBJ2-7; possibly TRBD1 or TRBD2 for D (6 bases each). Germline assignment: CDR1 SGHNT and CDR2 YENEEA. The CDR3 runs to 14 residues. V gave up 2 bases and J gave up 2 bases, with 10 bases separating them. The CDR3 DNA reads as TGTGCCAGCAGCTTAAGGGGGGCCGCCTACGAGCAGTACTTC. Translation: CASSLRGAAYEQYF.

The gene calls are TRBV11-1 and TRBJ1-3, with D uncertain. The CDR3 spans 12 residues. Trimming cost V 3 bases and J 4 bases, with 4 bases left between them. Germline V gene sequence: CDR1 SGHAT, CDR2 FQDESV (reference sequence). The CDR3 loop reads CASSFPGNTIYF. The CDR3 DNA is TGTGCCAGCAGCTTTCCAGGAAACACCATATATTTT.

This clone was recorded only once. DNA for the CDR3: TGCGCCAGCAGCCTACATACGGGGGATGAGCAGTTCTTC. It is translated as CASSLHTGDEQFF. The V call is TRBV4-3, the J call TRBJ2-1, with D possibly matching TRBD2 (6 bases). Deletions cut 4 bases from V and 8 bases from J, with 12 bases between. Germline CDR1 LGHNA, CDR2 YSLEER. This CDR3 is built from 13 residues.

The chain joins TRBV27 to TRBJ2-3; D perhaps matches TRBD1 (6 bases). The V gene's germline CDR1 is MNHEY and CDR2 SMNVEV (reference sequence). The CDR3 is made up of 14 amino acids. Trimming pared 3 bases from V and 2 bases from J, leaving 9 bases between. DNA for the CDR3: TGTGCCAGCAGTTTGGGGGCCCCCACAGATACGCAGTATTTT. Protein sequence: CASSLGAPTDTQYF.

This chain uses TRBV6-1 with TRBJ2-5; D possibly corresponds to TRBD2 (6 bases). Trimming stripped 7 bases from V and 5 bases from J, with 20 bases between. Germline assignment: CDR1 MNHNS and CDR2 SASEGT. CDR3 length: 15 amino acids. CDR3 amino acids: CASNQAGGEGETQYF. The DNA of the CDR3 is TGTGCCAGCAACCAGGCGGGCGGGGAAGGGGAGACCCAGTACTTC.

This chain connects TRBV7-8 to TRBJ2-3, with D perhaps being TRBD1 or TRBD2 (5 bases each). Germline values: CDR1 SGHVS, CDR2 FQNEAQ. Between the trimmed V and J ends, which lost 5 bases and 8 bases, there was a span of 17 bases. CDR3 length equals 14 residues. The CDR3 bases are TGTGCCAGCAGCATCCGGGACGGCCTTGTTACGCAGTATTTT. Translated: CASSIRDGLVTQYF.

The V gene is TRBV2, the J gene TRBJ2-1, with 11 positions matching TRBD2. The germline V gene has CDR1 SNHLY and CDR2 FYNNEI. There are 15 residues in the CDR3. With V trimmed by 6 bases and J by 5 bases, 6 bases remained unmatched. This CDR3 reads CASRGTSGINNEQFF. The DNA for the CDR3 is TGTGCCAGCAGGGGGACTAGCGGAATCAACAATGAGCAGTTCTTC.

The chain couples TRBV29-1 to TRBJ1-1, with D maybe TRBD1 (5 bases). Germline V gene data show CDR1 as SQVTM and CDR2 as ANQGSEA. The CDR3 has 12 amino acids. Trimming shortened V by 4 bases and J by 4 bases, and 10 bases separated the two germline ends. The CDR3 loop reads CSVVRGFTEAFF. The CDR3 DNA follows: TGCAGCGTTGTGCGGGGGTTCACTGAAGCTTTCTTT.

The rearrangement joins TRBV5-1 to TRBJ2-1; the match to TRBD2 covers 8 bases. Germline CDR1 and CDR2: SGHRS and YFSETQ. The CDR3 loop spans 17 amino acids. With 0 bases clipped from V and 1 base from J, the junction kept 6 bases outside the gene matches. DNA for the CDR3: TGCGCCAGCAGCTTGGGAGTCGGGAGGGGTTCCTACAATGAGCAGTTCTTC. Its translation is CASSLGVGRGSYNEQFF. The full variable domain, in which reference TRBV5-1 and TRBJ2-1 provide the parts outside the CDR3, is KAGVTQTPRYLIKTRGQQVTLSCSPISGHRSVSWYQQTPGQGLQFLFEYFSETQRNKGNFPGRFSGRQFSNSRSEMNVSTLELGDSALYLCASSLGVGRGSYNEQFFGPGTRLTVL.

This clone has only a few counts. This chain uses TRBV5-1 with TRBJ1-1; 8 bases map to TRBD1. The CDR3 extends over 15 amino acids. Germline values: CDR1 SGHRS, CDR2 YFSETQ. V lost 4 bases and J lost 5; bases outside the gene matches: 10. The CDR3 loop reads CASSQGQGRGTEAFF. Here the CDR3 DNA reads TGCGCCAGCAGCCAAGGACAGGGTCGAGGTACTGAAGCTTTCTTT.

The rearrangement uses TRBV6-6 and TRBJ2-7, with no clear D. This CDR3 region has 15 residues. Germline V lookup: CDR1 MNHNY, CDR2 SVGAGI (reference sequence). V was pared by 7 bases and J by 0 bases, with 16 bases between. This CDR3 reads CASKISGPSSYEQYF. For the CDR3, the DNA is TGTGCCAGCAAGATTTCGGGCCCCAGCTCCTACGAGCAGTACTTC.

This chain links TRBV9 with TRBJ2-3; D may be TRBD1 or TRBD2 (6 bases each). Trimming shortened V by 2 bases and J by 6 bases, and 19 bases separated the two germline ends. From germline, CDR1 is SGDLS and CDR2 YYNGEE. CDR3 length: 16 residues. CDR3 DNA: TGTGCCAGCAGCGTCGGAGGGGGTGGACTTTGGGATACGCAGTATTTT. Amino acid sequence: CASSVGGGGLWDTQYF.